Below, 32 T cell receptor beta chains from the same sample are listed, as sequenced in a study of Ad26.COV2.S vaccination and SARS-CoV-2 variants. Treatment of the sample: roughly 18 received Ad26.COV2.S at low or high dose, single or two shots; several received placebo; per-sample allocation not given. Day 63 after the first injection of vaccine or placebo was the sampling time. Sequenced by immunoSEQ multiplex PCR; TCRdb stores in-frame clones only, minus some. The repertoire holds some 340,000 clones, with about 86% as singletons. Material: peripheral blood, obtained in a trial of Ad26.COV2.S vaccine versus placebo. These TCRs come from a person aged 18-65 years who received the Ad26.COV2.S COVID-19 vaccine or a placebo.

The chain uses TRBV6-1 and TRBJ1-2; D remains unclear. The CDR3 is 15 amino acids. V was trimmed by 0 bases and J by 0 bases, leaving 8 bases between them. Germline V gene data show CDR1 as MNHNS and CDR2 as SASEGT. The CDR3 nucleotides are TGTGCCAGCAGTGAAGCCCCCAGTTCTAACTATGGCTACACCTTC. Translating it yields CASSEAPSSNYGYTF.

The V and J genes are TRBV5-6 and TRBJ2-5, with 10 positions matching TRBD1. CDR3 length equals 14 residues. Losses at the gene ends were 2 bases for V and 14 bases for J; bases not matched to a gene: 12. Per germline, CDR1 SGHDT and CDR2 YYEEEE. Here the CDR3 DNA reads TGTGCCAGCAGCTTACGGGACAGGGGAGGTCACCTTTACTTC. Amino acid sequence: CASSLRDRGGHLYF.

The J gene is TRBJ2-3, the V gene TRBV6-2 or TRBV6-3, with D possibly matching TRBD2 (5 bases). There are 16 residues in the CDR3. The V end lost 6 bases, the J end lost 5 bases, and 21 bases lay between the germline ends. From germline, CDR1 is MNHEY and CDR2 SVGEGT. DNA for the CDR3: TGTGCCAGCAGCTCATCTCTGGGGAACCGGGGAGATACGCAGTATTTT. It translates to CASSSSLGNRGDTQYF.

This chain connects TRBV18 to TRBJ2-5; possible D gene TRBD1, 5 bases. This CDR3 is built from 13 residues. The germline V gene has CDR1 KGHSH and CDR2 LQKENI. The V gene lost 2 bases and the J gene lost 5 bases, with 9 bases spanning the gap. As DNA, the CDR3 is TGTGCCAGCTCACCAGGGGCTTCGGAGACCCAGTACTTC. It translates to CASSPGASETQYF.

A single count supports this clone. The chain is built from TRBV4-3 and TRBJ1-3; no reliable D call. Germline-derived CDR1 and CDR2 are LGHNA and YSLEER. The CDR3 covers 17 residues. Trimming shortened V by 4 bases and J by 0 bases, and 16 bases separated the two germline ends. The DNA for the CDR3 is TGCGCCAGCAGCCCAGACGAAATCGAAGACTCTGGAAACACCATATATTTT. Translating gives CASSPDEIEDSGNTIYF.

Here the CDR3 DNA reads TGTGCCAGCAGCTTAGATCAACAGGGAGCCAACACAGATACGCAGTATTTT. Protein product: CASSLDQQGANTDTQYF. The chain combines TRBV11-2 with TRBJ2-3; tentatively, D is TRBD1 (6 bases). CDR3 length equals 17 residues. Trimming removed 0 bases from V and 2 bases from J, with 15 bases in between. Germline V gene data show CDR1 as SGHAT and CDR2 as FQNNGV.

V and J are TRBV5-6 and TRBJ2-4; D unresolved. Germline-derived CDR1 and CDR2 are SGHDT and YYEEEE. This CDR3 spans 17 amino acids. Trimming removed 4 bases at V and 1 base at J, with 18 bases between. CDR3: CASSIPKRREAKNIQYF. CDR3 nucleotides: TGTGCCAGCAGCATACCTAAGAGGAGAGAGGCCAAAAACATTCAGTACTTC.

CDR3 residues: CASSPPHGGKYSPLHF. DNA of the CDR3: TGTGCCAGCTCACCCCCCCACGGGGGTAAATATTCACCCCTCCACTTT. This rearrangement joins TRBV18 to TRBJ1-6; perhaps TRBD1 as D (5 bases). V lost 3 bases and J 8 bases, leaving 17 bases between the germline ends. The CDR3 sequence is 16 residues long. Looked up from germline, CDR1 is KGHSH and CDR2 is LQKENI.

This clone showed up just a few times. The chain links TRBV6-5 to TRBJ1-1; D perhaps matches TRBD1 (6 bases). Per the germline V gene, CDR1 is MNHEY and CDR2 is SVGAGI. The CDR3 runs to 15 residues. V was clipped by 6 bases and J by 0 bases, with 14 bases between them. CDR3 nucleotides: TGTGCCAGCAGCCTAAACAGGGATATGAACACTGAAGCTTTCTTT. Its protein product is CASSLNRDMNTEAFF.

The chain joins TRBV18 to TRBJ2-5, with D unresolved. V dropped 5 bases and J dropped 5 bases, with 9 bases sitting between them. This CDR3 contains 12 residues. CDR1 is KGHSH, CDR2 LQKENI, per germline. CDR3 residues: CASSDLSETQYF. The CDR3 DNA sequence: TGTGCCAGCTCAGACCTGTCCGAGACCCAGTACTTC.

The chain uses TRBV9 and TRBJ1-6, with D hard to call. Trimming took 3 bases from V and 7 from J, leaving 8 bases between them. The CDR3 covers 13 residues. Germline V gives CDR1 SGDLS, CDR2 YYNGEE. The chain's CDR3 is CASSAERNSPLHF. The DNA for the CDR3 is TGTGCCAGCAGCGCAGAACGGAATTCACCCCTCCACTTT. The entire variable domain, with the rest obtained from reference TRBV9 and TRBJ1-6, is as follows: DSGVTQTPKHLITATGQRVTLRCSPRSGDLSVYWYQQSLDQGLQFLIQYYNGEERAKGNILERFSAQQFPDLHSELNLSSLELGDSALYFCASSAERNSPLHFGNGTRLTVT.

CDR3 coding DNA: TGTGCCACCAGCAACCGAGACAGGGATGAAAAACTGTTTTTT. Residues: CATSNRDRDEKLFF. The chain couples TRBV15 to TRBJ1-4; 7 nucleotides align to TRBD1. With V trimmed by 4 bases and J by 6 bases, 5 bases remained unmatched. Germline loops: CDR1 LNHNV, CDR2 YYDKDF (reference sequence). CDR3 length: 14 amino acids.

The rearrangement links TRBV2 to TRBJ1-5; TRBD1 might be the D (5 bases). V was trimmed by 4 bases and J by 2 bases, leaving 12 bases between them. Germline V gene data show CDR1 as SNHLY and CDR2 as FYNNEI. The CDR3 consists of 15 residues. The CDR3 DNA is TGTGCCAGCAGTGTTGGGACCGAAGGCAATCAGCCCCAGCATTTT. Amino acid sequence: CASSVGTEGNQPQHF.

The chain couples TRBV29-1 to TRBJ2-1; tentatively, D is TRBD1 (5 bases). CDR1 is SQVTM and CDR2 is ANQGSEA in the germline V gene. V was clipped by 2 bases and J by 11 bases, with 10 bases between them. The CDR3 loop spans 11 amino acids. CDR3 protein: CSVESGLKQFF. In nucleotides, the CDR3 is TGCAGCGTTGAATCAGGGCTAAAGCAGTTCTTC.

Here the CDR3 reads CASRPAGTTDTQYF. The CDR3 DNA reads as TGCGCCAGCAGGCCAGCGGGGACAACAGATACGCAGTATTTT. V and J are TRBV5-1 and TRBJ2-3; D is possibly TRBD2 (7 bases). The V end lost 5 bases, the J end lost 3 bases, and 13 bases lay between the germline ends. From germline, CDR1 is SGHRS and CDR2 YFSETQ. The CDR3 covers 14 residues.

The CDR3 nucleotides read TGCGCCAGCAGCGAACCCCCCTATGGCTACACCTTC. Amino acid sequence: CASSEPPYGYTF. The J gene is TRBJ1-2, the V gene TRBV5-1; D uncertain. V lost 4 bases and J 4 bases, leaving 8 bases between the germline ends. Germline V gene data show CDR1 as SGHRS and CDR2 as YFSETQ. CDR3 length: 12 amino acids.

This sequence joins TRBV5-8 and TRBJ2-5; D is ambiguous. This CDR3 is 15 amino acids long. Trimming removed 0 bases from V and 2 bases from J, with 11 bases in between. Germline V gene data show CDR1 as SGHTS and CDR2 as YDEGEE. CDR3 bases: TGTGCCAGCAGCTTGGCATCGACTTTACAAGAGACCCAGTACTTC. Amino acid sequence: CASSLASTLQETQYF. The whole variable domain, filled in from reference TRBV5-8 and TRBJ2-5, reads EAGVTQSPTHLIKTRGQQATLRCSPISGHTSVYWYQQALGLGLQFLLWYDEGEERNRGNFPPRFSGRQFPNYSSELNVNALELEDSALYLCASSLASTLQETQYFGPGTRLLVL.

The chain employs TRBV27 and TRBJ2-2; the match to TRBD2 covers 7 bases. The V gene end was trimmed by 6 bases and the J gene end by 7 bases; junction bases not matched to a gene: 8. The germline V gene encodes CDR1 MNHEY and CDR2 SMNVEV (reference sequence). The CDR3 extends over 14 amino acids. The CDR3 DNA reads as TGTGCCAGCAGGACTAGCATAGGCATCGGGGAGCTGTTTTTT. The encoded protein is CASRTSIGIGELFF.

This clone came up a few times. The chain combines TRBV18 with TRBJ1-4, with a tentative D call TRBD1 (5 bases). V lost 2 bases and J 8 bases, leaving 12 bases between the germline ends. CDR1 is KGHSH, CDR2 LQKENI, per germline. The CDR3 extends over 14 amino acids. The CDR3 here is CASSPSAGLEKLFF. CDR3 coding DNA: TGTGCCAGCTCACCATCGGCAGGGTTAGAAAAACTGTTTTTT.

The chain uses TRBV4-1 and TRBJ1-2; D uncertain. The CDR3 extends over 17 amino acids. Per germline, CDR1 MGHRA and CDR2 YSYEKL. Trimming left V 5 bases short and J 0 bases short, with 19 bases between. The CDR3 DNA reads TGCGCCAGCAGCGAGGGCTTACTCCGTAGGACTAACTATGGCTACACCTTC. Protein sequence: CASSEGLLRRTNYGYTF.

The chain is built from TRBV5-1 and TRBJ2-5; tentative D call: TRBD1 (5 bases). V was trimmed by 2 bases and J by 5 bases, leaving 10 bases between them. The CDR3 covers 13 residues. Germline loops: CDR1 SGHRS, CDR2 YFSETQ. CDR3 residues: CASSFQGRETQYF. The CDR3 coding sequence is TGCGCCAGCAGCTTCCAGGGTAGGGAGACCCAGTACTTC.

This clone occurred once. V usage is TRBV2 and J usage is TRBJ2-3, with 7 bases fitting TRBD2. The CDR3 runs 16 residues. Germline V gene sequence: CDR1 SNHLY, CDR2 FYNNEI. The J segment lost 4 bases and the V segment lost 6 bases, leaving 13 bases of the junction unmatched. CDR3 bases: TGTGCCAGCAGGCGGCGGGGGAGGGTCACGGCAGATACGCAGTATTTT. Translated, it gives CASRRRGRVTADTQYF.

The chain links TRBV27 to TRBJ2-2, with 7 positions matching TRBD1. With V trimmed by 3 bases and J by 7 bases, 8 bases remained unmatched. Germline V lookup: CDR1 MNHEY, CDR2 SMNVEV (reference sequence). This CDR3 is 15 amino acids long. The CDR3 sequence: CASSFGTAPGGELFF. CDR3 coding DNA: TGTGCCAGCAGTTTTGGGACAGCACCCGGCGGGGAGCTGTTTTTT.

V and J are TRBV5-1 and TRBJ2-1, with D perhaps given as TRBD1 or TRBD2 (5 bases each). Per the germline V gene, CDR1 is SGHRS and CDR2 is YFSETQ. The CDR3 spans 15 residues. Trimming cost V 0 bases and J 2 bases, with 9 bases left between them. The DNA of the CDR3 is TGCGCCAGCAGCTTGGGGGACCGACCCTACAATGAGCAGTTCTTC. Its protein product is CASSLGDRPYNEQFF.

Turning to this clone: The same CDR3 also results from other DNA sequences found in this sample. V usage is TRBV18 and J usage is TRBJ2-1; the D is unclear. This CDR3 has 13 amino acids. With 2 bases removed from V and 3 bases from J, the gap between germline ends came to 5 bases. Germline V gene sequence: CDR1 KGHSH, CDR2 LQKENI. The DNA for the CDR3 is TGTGCCAGCTCACCAGCGCTCTACAATGAGCAGTTCTTC. This gives the protein CASSPALYNEQFF.

About this clone: This CDR3 is also generated by other DNA sequences in the sample. The CDR3: CASSLGGKNTEAFF. CDR3 sequence (DNA): TGCGCCAGCAGCTTGGGGGGAAAGAACACTGAAGCTTTCTTT. The rearrangement joins TRBV5-1 to TRBJ1-1; no clear D. The CDR3 sequence is 14 residues long. Germline CDR1 reads SGHRS; CDR2 reads YFSETQ. V was clipped by 0 bases and J by 1 base, with 7 bases between them.

This clone has more than one count but fewer than ten. Additional DNA sequences in this sample encode the identical CDR3. The CDR3 loop is CASSFTNYGYTF. CDR3 in DNA: TGTGCCAGCAGTTTCACAAACTATGGCTACACCTTC. The chain is built from TRBV12-3 or TRBV12-4 and TRBJ1-2; D is unresolved. V was pared by 3 bases and J by 2 bases, with 4 bases between. The length of the CDR3 is 12 residues.

The V call is TRBV12-3 or TRBV12-4, the J call TRBJ1-2; D remains unclear. This CDR3 is built from 13 residues. The V end lost 8 bases, the J end lost 4 bases, and 14 bases lay between the germline ends. The CDR3 is CASFPARFYGYTF. CDR3 DNA sequence: TGTGCCAGCTTCCCGGCCAGGTTCTATGGCTACACCTTC.

V and J are TRBV3-1 (or the pseudogene TRBV3-2) and TRBJ1-6, with a possible D match to TRBD1 (6 bases). Germline V CDR1 and CDR2: LGHDT, YNNKEL (reference sequence). This CDR3 is built from 13 residues. V lost 6 bases to trimming and J lost 9 bases, with 12 bases between them. This CDR3 is CASRDGTSSPLHF. CDR3 sequence (DNA): TGTGCCAGCAGGGACGGGACAAGTTCACCCCTCCACTTT.

The chain couples TRBV24-1 to TRBJ2-2; D call uncertain. Germline V lookup: CDR1 KGHDR, CDR2 SFDVKD. The V and J ends lost 7 bases and 7 bases respectively, with 12 bases between them. There are 13 residues in the CDR3. CDR3 residues: CATRGGQGGELFF. As DNA, the CDR3 is TGTGCCACCAGAGGCGGCCAAGGCGGGGAGCTGTTTTTT.

The chain couples TRBV7-2 to TRBJ1-2; D might be TRBD1 (5 bases). From germline, CDR1 is SGHTA and CDR2 FQGNSA. CDR3 size: 15 residues. V lost 5 bases, J lost 4 bases, and 17 bases lay in between. CDR3 nucleotides: TGTGCCAGCAGCCCCGGCCCGGACACCCGCTATGGCTACACCTTC. It encodes CASSPGPDTRYGYTF.

The V gene is TRBV27, the J gene TRBJ1-4; tentatively, D is TRBD1 (5 bases). V was shortened by 3 bases and J by 0 bases, with 8 bases between the two germline ends. The length of the CDR3 is 15 residues. Germline loops: CDR1 MNHEY, CDR2 SMNVEV (reference sequence). The DNA of the CDR3 is TGTGCCAGCAGTTTTAGACAGACAACTAATGAAAAACTGTTTTTT. It codes for CASSFRQTTNEKLFF.